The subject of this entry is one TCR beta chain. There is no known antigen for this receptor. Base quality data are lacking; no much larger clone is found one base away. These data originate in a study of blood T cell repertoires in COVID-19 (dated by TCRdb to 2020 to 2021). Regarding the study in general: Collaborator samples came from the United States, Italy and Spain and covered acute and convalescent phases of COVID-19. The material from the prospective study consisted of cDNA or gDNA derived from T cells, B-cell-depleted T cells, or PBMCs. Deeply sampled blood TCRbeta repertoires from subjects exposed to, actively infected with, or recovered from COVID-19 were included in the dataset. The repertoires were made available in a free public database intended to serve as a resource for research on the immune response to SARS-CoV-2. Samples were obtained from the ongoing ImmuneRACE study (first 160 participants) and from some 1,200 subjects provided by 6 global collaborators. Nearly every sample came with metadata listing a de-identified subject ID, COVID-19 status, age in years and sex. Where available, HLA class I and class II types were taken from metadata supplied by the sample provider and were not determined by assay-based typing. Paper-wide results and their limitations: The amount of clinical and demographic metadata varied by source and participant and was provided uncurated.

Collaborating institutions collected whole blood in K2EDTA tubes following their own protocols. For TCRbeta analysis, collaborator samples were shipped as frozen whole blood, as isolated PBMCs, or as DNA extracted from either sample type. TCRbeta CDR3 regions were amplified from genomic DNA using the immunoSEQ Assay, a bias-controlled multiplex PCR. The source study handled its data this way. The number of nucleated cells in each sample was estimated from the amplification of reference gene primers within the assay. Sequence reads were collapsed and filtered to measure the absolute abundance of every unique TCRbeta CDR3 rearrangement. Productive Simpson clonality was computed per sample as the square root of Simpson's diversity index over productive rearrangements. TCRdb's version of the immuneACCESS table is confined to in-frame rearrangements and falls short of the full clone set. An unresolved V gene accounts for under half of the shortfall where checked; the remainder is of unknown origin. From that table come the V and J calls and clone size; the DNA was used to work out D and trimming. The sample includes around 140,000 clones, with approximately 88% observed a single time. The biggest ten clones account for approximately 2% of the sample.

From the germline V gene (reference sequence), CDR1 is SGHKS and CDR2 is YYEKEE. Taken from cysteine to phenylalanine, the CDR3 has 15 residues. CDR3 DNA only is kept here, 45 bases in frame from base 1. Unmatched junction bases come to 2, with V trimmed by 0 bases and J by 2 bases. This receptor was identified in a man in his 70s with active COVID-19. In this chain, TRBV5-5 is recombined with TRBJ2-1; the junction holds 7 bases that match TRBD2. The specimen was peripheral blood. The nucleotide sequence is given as TGTGCCAGCAGCTTGGAACTAGCGCCCTACAATGAGCAGTTCTTC. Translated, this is CASSLELAPYNEQFF.